This TCR beta chain is from a study of regulatory T cells in long-lasting Graves disease. Turning to this clonotype: No antigen is known for it. The DNA is omitted, as the CDR3 cannot be located on it reliably, and the CDR3 follows TCRdb's listing.

The time point here: newly diagnosed GD, antithyroid drugs for less than 3 months. Generation of the TCR library employed RNA extracted from PBMCs. Staff drew nine milliliters of peripheral blood into EDTA tubes. Findings and caveats of the study: Lower TCR diversity was seen in persistent Graves' patients than in newly diagnosed ones. Few sampled subjects may have lowered accuracy.

In building TCR beta libraries, iRepertoire HTBI primers were used together with Arm-PCR of CDR3 regions. TCRdb ran MiXCR on the multiplex PCR reads and lists one entry per CDR3 protein. The sample shows about 240,000 distinct CDR3 sequences, 20% of them seen only once. The TCR comes from a female donor with Graves disease. Specimen: peripheral blood mononuclear cells (PBMCs), collected at new diagnosis, from a patient treated with antithyroid drugs.

The chain's CDR3 is CASSLGTNYNEQFFGPGNTEAFF. The chain combines TRBV7-2 with TRBJ1-1. Looked up from germline, CDR1 is SGHTA and CDR2 is FQGNSA. The CDR3 has 23 residues if both end residues are counted.